This T cell receptor (beta chain) originates from a study of regulatory T cells in long-lasting Graves disease. The TCR beta library used iRepertoire HTBI primers with Arm-PCR amplification of CDR3. TCRdb passed the multiplex PCR reads through MiXCR, listing each CDR3 protein once. Among roughly 610,000 distinct CDR3 sequences, 15% to 20% were seen once, and the ten largest hold about 17%. On this clonotype: At one boundary the junction diverges from the germline segment, which might be a read error.

As for time point: newly diagnosed GD, antithyroid drugs for less than 3 months. Generation of the TCR library employed RNA extracted from PBMCs. Each patient gave 7 to 10 milliliters of EDTA-anticoagulated peripheral blood. The CDR3 has 16 amino acids. Per the germline V gene, CDR1 is MNHEY and CDR2 is SVGEGT. These records were also assigned to another study, of T cells in Graves' hyperthyroidism and ophthalmopathy. That report adds: Any patient presenting with uncontrolled infection, other autoimmune disease, pregnancy or lactation was left out.

The source was peripheral blood mononuclear cells (PBMCs), collected at new diagnosis, from a patient treated with antithyroid drugs. This clonotype was sampled from a woman aged 25-40 years with Graves disease. The chain uses TRBV6-2 or TRBV6-3 and TRBJ1-6, with D maybe TRBD1 (5 bases). The CDR3 reads CASSQTQGRNNSPFHF. In DNA form, the CDR3 reads TGTGCCAGCAGTCAAACTCAGGGACGGAATAATTCACCCTTCCACTTT.